The 12 T cell receptor beta chains reported below all come from one sample, sequenced in a study of T cell repertoires in cytomegalovirus infection (dated by TCRdb to the late 2010s). What this sample's treatment or condition label stands for: in vitro stimulation with specific CMV peptide epitopes to enrich CMV-specific T cells. Their recognized antigens are unknown. TCRdb records Illumina HiSeq 1500 as the sequencer. Using fastp at Q25 and MiXCR, TCRdb reprocessed the public reads and kept productive beta chains. Entries are consolidated by CDR3 protein sequence, retaining the most common genes and DNA. A total of around 230,000 distinct CDR3 sequences appear in this sample, 35% to 45% of them only once. Approximately 59% of the sample is taken by the ten largest. The sample in question was CD8+ T cells from cultured PBMCs, obtained from culture after CMV antigen stimulation. The receptors come from a human donor in good health (CMV status not recorded). Some clones in this sample may be carry-over from other donors' samples.

The rearrangement links TRBV4-1 to TRBJ2-7; D is unclear. The CDR3 consists of 15 residues. The V gene's germline CDR1 is MGHRA and CDR2 YSYEKL. V dropped 0 bases and J dropped 3 bases, with 12 bases sitting between them. CDR3 DNA: TGCGCCAGCAGCCAAGATTATCACGGCTTCTACGAGCAGTACTTC. Translating it yields CASSQDYHGFYEQYF.

This rearrangement joins TRBV10-3 to TRBJ2-1; D gene unclear. The CDR3 loop spans 12 amino acids. V was shortened by 2 bases and J by 4 bases, with 3 bases between the two germline ends. From germline, CDR1 is ENHRY and CDR2 SYGVKD. The CDR3: CAISERYNEQFF. CDR3 DNA: TGTGCCATCAGTGAGAGGTACAATGAGCAGTTCTTC.

The chain recombines TRBV4-1 with TRBJ1-2; D ambiguous. Deletions cut 1 base from V and 2 bases from J, with 5 bases between. CDR3 length: 13 residues. Germline CDR1 and CDR2: MGHRA and YSYEKL. The CDR3 DNA reads as TGCGCCAGCAGCCAAGGGTTGAACTATGGCTACACCTTC. It is translated as CASSQGLNYGYTF.

This clonotype was seen at least ten times. The J gene is TRBJ2-1, the V gene TRBV4-2; D gene ambiguous. The CDR3 totals 11 residues. Germline V gene data show CDR1 as LGHNA and CDR2 as YNFKEQ. V was pared by 1 base and J by 13 bases, with 8 bases between. CDR3 nucleotides: TGTGCCAGCAGCCAAGGGTTAGGACAGTTCTTC. This codes for CASSQGLGQFF.

This clonotype appeared a few times. The chain carries TRBV27 and TRBJ2-7; the match to TRBD2 covers 7 bases. The CDR3 extends over 16 amino acids. From germline, CDR1 is MNHEY and CDR2 SMNVEV (reference sequence). With V trimmed by 7 bases and J by 0 bases, 12 bases remained unmatched. CDR3 loop: CASIPSSGETSYEQYF. CDR3 coding DNA: TGTGCCAGCATCCCATCCAGCGGGGAAACCTCCTACGAGCAGTACTTC.

The table lists this clonotype with a few counts. The chain carries TRBV28 and TRBJ2-1; D unresolved. Trimming stripped 6 bases from V and 4 bases from J, with 16 bases between. Germline CDR1 is MDHEN and CDR2 is SYDVKM. The CDR3 has 15 amino acids. DNA for the CDR3: TGTGCCAGCAGCAGACTGGTCATAGGGTACAATGAGCAGTTCTTC. Its protein is CASSRLVIGYNEQFF. The full variable domain, rest sourced from reference TRBV28 and TRBJ2-1, is DVKVTQSSRYLVKRTGEKVFLECVQDMDHENMFWYRQDPGLGLRLIYFSYDVKMKEKGDIPEGYSVSREKKERFSLILESASTNQTSMYLCASSRLVIGYNEQFFGPGTRLTVL.

This chain joins TRBV12-3 or TRBV12-4 and TRBJ2-1; either TRBD1 or TRBD2 may fit D (5 bases each). There are 14 residues in the CDR3. V dropped 6 bases and J dropped 8 bases, with 17 bases sitting between them. The CDR3 nucleotides are TGTGCCAGCAGGCCGGGGCCATCGTTAGATGAGCAGTTCTTC. Its protein product is CASRPGPSLDEQFF.

This clonotype was detected ten times or more. The chain uses TRBV18 and TRBJ1-5; 7 bases line up with TRBD1. The CDR3 extends over 15 amino acids. Germline V gene sequence: CDR1 KGHSH, CDR2 LQKENI. V trimming: 4 bases; J trimming: 5 bases; junction bases outside the gene matches: 8. CDR3 coding DNA: TGTGCCAGCTCACTGCGGGACAGCCAACATCAGCCCCAGCATTTT. Protein product: CASSLRDSQHQPQHF.

V gene TRBV18 combines with J gene TRBJ2-3; D is undetermined. Trimming removed 2 bases from V and 4 bases from J, with 4 bases in between. The CDR3 consists of 12 residues. Germline CDR1 reads KGHSH; CDR2 reads LQKENI. CDR3 DNA: TGTGCCAGCTCACCAGTGGCAGATACGCAGTATTTT. It codes for CASSPVADTQYF.

This rearrangement joins TRBV20-1 to TRBJ2-2; 9 nucleotides match TRBD1. CDR1 is DFQATT, CDR2 SNEGSKA, per germline (reference sequence). V trimming: 6 bases; J trimming: 6 bases; junction bases outside the gene matches: 8. CDR3 size: 14 residues. The chain's CDR3 is CSARRDRVSGELFF. The CDR3 nucleotides read TGCAGTGCAAGGCGGGACAGGGTTTCCGGGGAGCTGTTTTTT.

The chain is built from TRBV7-9 and TRBJ1-2; TRBD1 matches at 10 bases. The J segment lost 3 bases and the V segment lost 4 bases, leaving 5 bases of the junction unmatched. CDR3 length: 15 residues. CDR1 SEHNR and CDR2 FQNEAQ come from the germline V gene (reference sequence). The CDR3 protein is CASSWYDRGHYGYTF. The CDR3, as DNA: TGTGCCAGCAGCTGGTACGACAGGGGGCACTATGGCTACACCTTC.

The CDR3 reads CASSYPRQGLSYEQYF. CDR3 DNA sequence: TGTGCCAGCAGTTACCCCAGACAGGGATTATCCTACGAGCAGTACTTC. The chain links TRBV6-2 or TRBV6-3 to TRBJ2-7, with TRBD1 matching over 7 bases. Germline CDR1 and CDR2: MNHEY and SVGEGT. Trimming removed 2 bases from V and 1 base from J; junction bases left unmatched: 8. The CDR3 is made up of 16 amino acids.